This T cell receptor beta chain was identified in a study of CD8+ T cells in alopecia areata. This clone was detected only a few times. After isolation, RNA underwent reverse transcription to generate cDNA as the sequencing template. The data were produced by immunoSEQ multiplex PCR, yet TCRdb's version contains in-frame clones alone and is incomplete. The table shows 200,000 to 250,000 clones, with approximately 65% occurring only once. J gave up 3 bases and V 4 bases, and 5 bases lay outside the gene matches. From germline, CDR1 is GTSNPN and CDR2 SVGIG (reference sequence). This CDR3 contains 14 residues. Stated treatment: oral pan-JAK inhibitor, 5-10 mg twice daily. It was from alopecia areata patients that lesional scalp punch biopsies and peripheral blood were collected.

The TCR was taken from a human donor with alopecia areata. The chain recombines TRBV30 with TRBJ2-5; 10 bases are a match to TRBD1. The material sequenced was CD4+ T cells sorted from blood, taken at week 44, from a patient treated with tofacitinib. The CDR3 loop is CAWTKGTGEETQYF. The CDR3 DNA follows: TGTGCCTGGACTAAGGGGACAGGGGAAGAGACCCAGTACTTC.